This entry is about one T cell receptor beta chain. The table came from immunoSEQ multiplex PCR; TCRdb's copy has only in-frame clones and leaves some out. Of approximately 240,000 clones listed, 65% to 85% were seen once; the top ten hold over 3%. V was cut by 2 bases and J by 2 bases, with 15 bases left in between. Germline loops: CDR1 WSHSY, CDR2 SAAADI. The CDR3 totals 16 residues. The entry originates in a study of blood T cell repertoires in COVID-19. The receptor comes from a woman aged 40-49 years with active or convalescent COVID-19. The chain has TRBV10-2 and TRBJ1-1; D possibly corresponds to TRBD1 (6 bases). Input material: peripheral blood. The CDR3 nucleotides are TGCGCCAGCAGTGAGACAGTCTTGGGGGCCAACACTGAAGCTTTCTTT. Its translation: CASSETVLGANTEAFF.